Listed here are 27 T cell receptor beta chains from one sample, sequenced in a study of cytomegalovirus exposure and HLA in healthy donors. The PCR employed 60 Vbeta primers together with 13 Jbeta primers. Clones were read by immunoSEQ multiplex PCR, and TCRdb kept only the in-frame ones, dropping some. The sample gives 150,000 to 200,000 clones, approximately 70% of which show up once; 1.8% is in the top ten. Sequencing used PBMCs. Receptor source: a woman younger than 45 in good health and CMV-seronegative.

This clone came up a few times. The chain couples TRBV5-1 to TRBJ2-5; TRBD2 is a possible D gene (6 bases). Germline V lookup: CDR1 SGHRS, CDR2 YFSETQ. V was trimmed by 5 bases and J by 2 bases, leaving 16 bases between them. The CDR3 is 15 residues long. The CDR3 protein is CASRPPWGEQETQYF. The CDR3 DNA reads TGCGCCAGCAGACCCCCCTGGGGGGAGCAAGAGACCCAGTACTTC.

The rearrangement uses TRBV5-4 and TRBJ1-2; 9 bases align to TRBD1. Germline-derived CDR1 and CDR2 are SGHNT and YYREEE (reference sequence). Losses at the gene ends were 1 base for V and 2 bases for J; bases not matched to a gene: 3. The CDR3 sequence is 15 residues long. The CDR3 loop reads CASSLYGQGNYGYTF. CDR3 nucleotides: TGTGCCAGCAGCTTGTATGGACAGGGGAACTATGGCTACACCTTC.

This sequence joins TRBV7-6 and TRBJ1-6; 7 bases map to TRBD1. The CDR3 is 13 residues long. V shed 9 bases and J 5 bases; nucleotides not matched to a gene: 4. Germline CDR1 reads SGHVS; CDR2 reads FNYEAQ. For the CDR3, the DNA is TGTGCCAGTCGGGACAGCAATAATTCACCCCTCCACTTT. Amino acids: CASRDSNNSPLHF.

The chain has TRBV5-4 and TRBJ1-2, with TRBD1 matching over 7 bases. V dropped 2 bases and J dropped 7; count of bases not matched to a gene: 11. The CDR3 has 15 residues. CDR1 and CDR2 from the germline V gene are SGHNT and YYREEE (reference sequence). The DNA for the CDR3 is TGTGCCAGCAGCTTACCGGGACAGTCATTCGTTGGCTACACCTTC. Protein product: CASSLPGQSFVGYTF.

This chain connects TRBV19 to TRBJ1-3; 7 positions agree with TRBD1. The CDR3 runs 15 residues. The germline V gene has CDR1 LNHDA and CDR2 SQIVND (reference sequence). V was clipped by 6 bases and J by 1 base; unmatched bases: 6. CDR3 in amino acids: CASSGQAASGNTIYF. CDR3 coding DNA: TGTGCCAGTAGCGGACAGGCAGCTTCTGGAAACACCATATATTTT.

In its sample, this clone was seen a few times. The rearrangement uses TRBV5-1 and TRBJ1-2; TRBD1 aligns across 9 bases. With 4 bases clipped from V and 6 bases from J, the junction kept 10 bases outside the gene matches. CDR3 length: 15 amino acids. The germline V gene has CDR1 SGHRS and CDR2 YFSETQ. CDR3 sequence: CASSARTGALNGYTF. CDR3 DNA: TGCGCCAGCAGCGCACGGACAGGGGCGCTAAATGGCTACACCTTC.

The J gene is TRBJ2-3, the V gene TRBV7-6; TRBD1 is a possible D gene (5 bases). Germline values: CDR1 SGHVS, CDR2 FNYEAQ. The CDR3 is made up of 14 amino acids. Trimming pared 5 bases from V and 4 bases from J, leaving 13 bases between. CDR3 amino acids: CASSPRGRADTQYF. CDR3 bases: TGTGCCAGCAGCCCAAGGGGCAGGGCAGATACGCAGTATTTT.

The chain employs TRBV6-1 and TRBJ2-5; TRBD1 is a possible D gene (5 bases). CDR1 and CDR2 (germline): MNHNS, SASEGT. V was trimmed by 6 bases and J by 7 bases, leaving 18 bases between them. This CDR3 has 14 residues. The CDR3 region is CASSPEQGDVTQYF. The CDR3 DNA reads TGTGCCAGCAGCCCGGAGCAGGGTGACGTGACCCAGTACTTC.

This CDR3 is CASSLRGGPRNTEAFF. Here the CDR3 DNA reads TGTGCCAGCAGTTTACGCGGCGGGCCAAGGAACACTGAAGCTTTCTTT. The rearrangement uses TRBV28 and TRBJ1-1; no clear D gene. Germline V gene sequence: CDR1 MDHEN, CDR2 SYDVKM. V was shortened by 2 bases and J by 1 base, with 14 bases between the two germline ends. The CDR3 runs 16 residues.

The CDR3 reads CASSPGISNQPQHF. In DNA form, the CDR3 reads TGTGCCAGTAGTCCCGGGATTAGCAATCAGCCCCAGCATTTT. The V gene is TRBV19, the J gene TRBJ1-5; D unresolved. Germline CDR1 and CDR2: LNHDA and SQIVND (reference sequence). The length of the CDR3 is 14 residues. The germline V and J ends were trimmed by 5 bases and 0 bases, with 8 bases remaining between them. Drawing the rest from reference TRBV19 and TRBJ1-5, the complete variable domain is DGGITQSPKYLFRKEGQNVTLSCEQNLNHDAMYWYRQDPGQGLRLIYYSQIVNDFQKGDIAEGYSVSREKKESFPLTVTSAQKNPTAFYLCASSPGISNQPQHFGDGTRLSIL.

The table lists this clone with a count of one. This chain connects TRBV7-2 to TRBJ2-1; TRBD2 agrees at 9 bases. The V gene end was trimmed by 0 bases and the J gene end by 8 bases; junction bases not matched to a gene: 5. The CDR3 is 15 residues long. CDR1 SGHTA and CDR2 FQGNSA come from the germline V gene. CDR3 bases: TGTGCCAGCAGCTTAGCGGGACTAGCAGGCGATGAGCAGTTCTTC. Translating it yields CASSLAGLAGDEQFF.

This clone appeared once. CDR3 in amino acids: CASSFELQTYNEQFF. CDR3 coding DNA: TGTGCCAGCAGCTTCGAATTGCAGACCTACAATGAGCAGTTCTTC. The rearrangement links TRBV7-3 to TRBJ2-1; D is undetermined. The CDR3 spans 15 residues. Trimming shortened V by 3 bases and J by 2 bases, and 11 bases separated the two germline ends. Looked up from germline, CDR1 is SGHTA and CDR2 is FQGTGA.

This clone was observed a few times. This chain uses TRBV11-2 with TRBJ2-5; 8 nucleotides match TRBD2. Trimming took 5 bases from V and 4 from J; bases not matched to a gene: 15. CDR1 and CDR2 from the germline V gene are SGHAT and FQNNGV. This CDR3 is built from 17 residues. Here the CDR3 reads CASSQPLGSGGLETQYF. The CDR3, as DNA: TGTGCCAGCAGCCAACCCCTTGGTTCGGGGGGGCTAGAGACCCAGTACTTC.

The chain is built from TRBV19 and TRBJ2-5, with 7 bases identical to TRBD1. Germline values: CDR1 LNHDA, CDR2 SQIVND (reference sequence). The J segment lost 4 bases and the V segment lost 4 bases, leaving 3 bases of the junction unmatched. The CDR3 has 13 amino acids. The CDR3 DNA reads TGTGCCAGTAGTAAGTACAGGGGAGAGACCCAGTACTTC. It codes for CASSKYRGETQYF.

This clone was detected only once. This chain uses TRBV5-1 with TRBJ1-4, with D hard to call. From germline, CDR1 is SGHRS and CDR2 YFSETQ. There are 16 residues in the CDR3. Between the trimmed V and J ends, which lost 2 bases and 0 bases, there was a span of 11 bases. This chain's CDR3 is CASSLSRQSTNEKLFF. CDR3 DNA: TGCGCCAGCAGCTTATCCAGGCAATCAACTAATGAAAAACTGTTTTTT.

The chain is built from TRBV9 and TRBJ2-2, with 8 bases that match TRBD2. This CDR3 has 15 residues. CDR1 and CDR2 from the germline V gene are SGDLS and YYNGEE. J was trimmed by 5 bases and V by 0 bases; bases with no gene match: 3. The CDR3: CASSVDGRGTGELFF. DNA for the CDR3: TGTGCCAGCAGCGTAGACGGGAGGGGAACCGGGGAGCTGTTTTTT. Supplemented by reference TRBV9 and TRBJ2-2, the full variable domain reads DSGVTQTPKHLITATGQRVTLRCSPRSGDLSVYWYQQSLDQGLQFLIQYYNGEERAKGNILERFSAQQFPDLHSELNLSSLELGDSALYFCASSVDGRGTGELFFGEGSRLTVL.

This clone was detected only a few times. DNA of the CDR3: TGTGCCTGGAGTGTACATACCTACGAGCAGTACTTC. As protein: CAWSVHTYEQYF. The chain has TRBV30 and TRBJ2-7; D is undetermined. The V gene lost 0 bases and the J gene lost 2 bases, with 5 bases spanning the gap. CDR3 length: 12 residues. CDR1 GTSNPN and CDR2 SVGIG come from the germline V gene (reference sequence).

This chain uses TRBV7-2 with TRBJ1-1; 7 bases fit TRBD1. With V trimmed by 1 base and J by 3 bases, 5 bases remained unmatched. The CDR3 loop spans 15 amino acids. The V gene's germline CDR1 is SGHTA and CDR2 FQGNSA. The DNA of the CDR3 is TGTGCCAGCAGCTTAGAAGGAGGGGGCTACACTGAAGCTTTCTTT. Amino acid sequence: CASSLEGGGYTEAFF.

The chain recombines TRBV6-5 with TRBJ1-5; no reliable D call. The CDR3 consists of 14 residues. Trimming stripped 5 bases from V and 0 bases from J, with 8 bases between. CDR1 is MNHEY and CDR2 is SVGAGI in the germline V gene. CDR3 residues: CASSLKYSNQPQHF. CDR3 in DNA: TGTGCCAGCAGTCTTAAATATAGCAATCAGCCCCAGCATTTT.

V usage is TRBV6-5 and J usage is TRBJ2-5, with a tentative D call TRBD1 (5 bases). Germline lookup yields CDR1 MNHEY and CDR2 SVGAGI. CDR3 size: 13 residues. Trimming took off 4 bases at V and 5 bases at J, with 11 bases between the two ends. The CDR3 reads CASSSQGGETQYF. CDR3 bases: TGTGCCAGCAGTTCTCAGGGTGGGGAGACCCAGTACTTC.

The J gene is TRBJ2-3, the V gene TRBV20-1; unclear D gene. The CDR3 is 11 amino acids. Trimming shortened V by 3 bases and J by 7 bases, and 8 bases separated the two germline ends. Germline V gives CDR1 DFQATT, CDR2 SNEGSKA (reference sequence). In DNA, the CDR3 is TGCAGTGCTAGCGACTCCTATACGCAGTATTTT. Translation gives CSASDSYTQYF.

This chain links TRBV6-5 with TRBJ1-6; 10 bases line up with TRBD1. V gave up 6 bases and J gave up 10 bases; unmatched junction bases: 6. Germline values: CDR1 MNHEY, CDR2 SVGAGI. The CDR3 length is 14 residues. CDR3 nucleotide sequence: TGTGCCAGCAGGCGGACAGGGGGTCAGTCACCCCTCCACTTT. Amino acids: CASRRTGGQSPLHF.

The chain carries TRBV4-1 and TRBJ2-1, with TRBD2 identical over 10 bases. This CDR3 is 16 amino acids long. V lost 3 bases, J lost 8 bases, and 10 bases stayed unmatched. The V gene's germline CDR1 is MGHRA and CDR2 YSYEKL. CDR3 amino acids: CASSQITSGAVYEQFF. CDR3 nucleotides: TGCGCCAGCAGCCAGATCACTAGCGGGGCCGTCTATGAGCAGTTCTTC.

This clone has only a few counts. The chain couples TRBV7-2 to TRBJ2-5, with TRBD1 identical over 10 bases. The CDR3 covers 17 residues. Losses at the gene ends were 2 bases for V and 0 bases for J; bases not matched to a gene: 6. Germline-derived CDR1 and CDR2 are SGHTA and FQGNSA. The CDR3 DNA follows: TGTGCCAGCAGCTTAAGGGACAGGGGATCGGACCAAGAGACCCAGTACTTC. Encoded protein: CASSLRDRGSDQETQYF.

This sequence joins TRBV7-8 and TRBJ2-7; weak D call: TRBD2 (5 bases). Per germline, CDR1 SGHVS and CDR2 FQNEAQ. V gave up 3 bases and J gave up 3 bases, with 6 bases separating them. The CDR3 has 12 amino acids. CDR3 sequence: CASSFRGYEQYF. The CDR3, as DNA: TGTGCCAGCAGCTTTCGGGGCTACGAGCAGTACTTC.

Here the CDR3 DNA reads TGTGCCAGCAGTGAGAGCGGGTCAGGGAGGGTTGAAAAACTGTTTTTT. This translates into CASSESGSGRVEKLFF. The chain joins TRBV25-1 to TRBJ1-4; weak D call: TRBD1 (5 bases). Per germline, CDR1 MGHDK and CDR2 SYGVNS. The CDR3 is made up of 16 amino acids. V shed 3 bases and J shed 7 bases, with 18 bases lying between them.

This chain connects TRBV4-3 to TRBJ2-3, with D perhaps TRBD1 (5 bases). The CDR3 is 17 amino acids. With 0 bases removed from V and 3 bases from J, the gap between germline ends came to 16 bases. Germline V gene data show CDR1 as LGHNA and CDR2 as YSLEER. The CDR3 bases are TGCGCCAGCAGCCAAGATCGTATGTCAGGGCGGACAGATACGCAGTATTTT. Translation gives CASSQDRMSGRTDTQYF.